This T cell receptor beta chain was profiled in a study of siplizumab effects on memory and regulatory T cells. V lost 6 bases to trimming and J lost 9 bases; unmatched junction nucleotides: 10. The germline CDR1 and CDR2 sequences are LNHDA and SQIVND (reference sequence). The CDR3 length is 14 residues. Assay used: immunoSEQ multiplex PCR; TCRdb lists only in-frame clones, some missing. Of 95,000 to 130,000 clones in the sample, around 94% were seen once. The chain joins TRBV19 to TRBJ2-1; the match to TRBD2 covers 8 bases. This clonotype originated in a human donor in good health. Sequenced sample: non-Treg CD4+ T cells sorted from blood. This CDR3 is CASRKAGGGSEQFF. DNA for the CDR3: TGTGCCAGTAGAAAGGCGGGAGGTGGGAGTGAGCAGTTCTTC. Complete variable domain (other parts from reference TRBV19 and TRBJ2-1): DGGITQSPKYLFRKEGQNVTLSCEQNLNHDAMYWYRQDPGQGLRLIYYSQIVNDFQKGDIAEGYSVSREKKESFPLTVTSAQKNPTAFYLCASRKAGGGSEQFFGPGTRLTVL.